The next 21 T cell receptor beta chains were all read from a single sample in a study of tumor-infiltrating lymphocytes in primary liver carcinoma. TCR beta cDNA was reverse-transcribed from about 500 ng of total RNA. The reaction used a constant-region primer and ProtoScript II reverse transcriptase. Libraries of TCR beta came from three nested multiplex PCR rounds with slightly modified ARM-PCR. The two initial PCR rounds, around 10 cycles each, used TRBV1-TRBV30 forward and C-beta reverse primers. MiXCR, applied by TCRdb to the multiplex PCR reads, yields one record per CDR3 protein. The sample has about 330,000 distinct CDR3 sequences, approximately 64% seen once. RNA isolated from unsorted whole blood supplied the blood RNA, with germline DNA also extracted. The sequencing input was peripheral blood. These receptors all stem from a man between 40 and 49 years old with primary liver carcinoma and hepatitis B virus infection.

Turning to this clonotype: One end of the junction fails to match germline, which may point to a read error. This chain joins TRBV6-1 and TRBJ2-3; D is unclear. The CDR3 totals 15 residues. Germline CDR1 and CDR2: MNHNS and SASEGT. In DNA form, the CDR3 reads TGTGCCAACAGTGAACTTGGGTTACTGGGTCATACGCAGTATTTT. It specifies CANSELGLLGHTQYF.

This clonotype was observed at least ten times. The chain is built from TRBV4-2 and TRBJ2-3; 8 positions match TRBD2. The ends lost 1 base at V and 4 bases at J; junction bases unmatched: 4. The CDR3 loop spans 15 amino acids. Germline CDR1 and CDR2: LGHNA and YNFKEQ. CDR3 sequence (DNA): TGTGCCAGCAGCCAAGGTAGCGGGATCGCAGATACGCAGTATTTT. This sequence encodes CASSQGSGIADTQYF.

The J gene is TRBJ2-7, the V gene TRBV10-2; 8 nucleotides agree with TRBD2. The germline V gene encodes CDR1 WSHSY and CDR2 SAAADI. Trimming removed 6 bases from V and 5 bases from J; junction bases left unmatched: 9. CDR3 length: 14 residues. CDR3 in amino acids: CASRTSVRHNEQYF. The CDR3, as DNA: TGCGCCAGCAGGACTAGCGTGAGACACAACGAGCAGTACTTC.

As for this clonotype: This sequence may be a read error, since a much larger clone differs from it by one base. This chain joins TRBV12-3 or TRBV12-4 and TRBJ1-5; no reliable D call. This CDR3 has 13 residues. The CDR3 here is CACSLGYELAQHF. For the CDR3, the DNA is TGTGCCTGCAGTTTGGGGTATGAGCTGGCCCAGCATTTT.

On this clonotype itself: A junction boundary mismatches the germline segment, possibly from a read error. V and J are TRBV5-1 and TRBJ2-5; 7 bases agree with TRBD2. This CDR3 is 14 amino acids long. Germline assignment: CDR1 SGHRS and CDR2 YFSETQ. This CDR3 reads CASSPGGNQEAQYF. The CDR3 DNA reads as TGCGCCAGCAGCCCGGGGGGTAACCAAGAGGCCCAGTACTTC.

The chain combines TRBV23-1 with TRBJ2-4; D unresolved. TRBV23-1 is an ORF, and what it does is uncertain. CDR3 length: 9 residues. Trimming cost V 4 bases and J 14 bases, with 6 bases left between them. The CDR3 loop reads CASSRRKYF. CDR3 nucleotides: TGCGCCAGCAGTCGACGCAAGTACTTC.

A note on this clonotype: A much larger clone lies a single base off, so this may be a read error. The CDR3 DNA reads as TGTGCCAGCAAACAATCAGGGACGGCATCCTACGAGCAGTACTTC. It codes for CASKQSGTASYEQYF. The chain carries TRBV5-5 and TRBJ2-7; either TRBD1 or TRBD2 may fit D (5 bases each). The CDR3 has 15 amino acids. CDR1 and CDR2 (germline): SGHKS, YYEKEE (reference sequence). V lost 6 bases, J lost 1 base, and 17 bases lay in between. The full variable domain, completed using reference TRBV5-5 and TRBJ2-7, is DAGVTQSPTHLIKTRGQQVTLRCSPISGHKSVSWYQQVLGQGPQFIFQYYEKEERGRGNFPDRFSARQFPNYSSELNVNALLLGDSALYLCASKQSGTASYEQYFGPGTRLTVT.

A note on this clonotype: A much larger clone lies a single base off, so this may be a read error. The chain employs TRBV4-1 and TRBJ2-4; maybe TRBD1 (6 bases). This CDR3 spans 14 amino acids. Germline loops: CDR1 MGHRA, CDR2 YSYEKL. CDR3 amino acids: CANSQQGLENIQYF. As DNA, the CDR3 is TGCGCCAACAGCCAACAGGGCCTCGAAAACATTCAGTACTTC.

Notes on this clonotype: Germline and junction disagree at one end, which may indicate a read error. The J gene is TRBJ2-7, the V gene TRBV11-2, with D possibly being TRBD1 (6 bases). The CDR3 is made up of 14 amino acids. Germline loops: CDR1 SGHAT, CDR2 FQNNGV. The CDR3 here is CASSSRTGSYERYF. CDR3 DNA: TGTGCCAGCAGCTCGCGAACAGGGAGCTACGAGCGGTACTTC.

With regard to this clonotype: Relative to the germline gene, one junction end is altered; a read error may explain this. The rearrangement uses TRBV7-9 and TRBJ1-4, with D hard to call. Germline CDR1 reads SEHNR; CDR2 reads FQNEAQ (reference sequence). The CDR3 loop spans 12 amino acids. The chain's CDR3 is CASILEDEKLFF. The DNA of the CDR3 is TGTGCCAGCATCTTAGAGGATGAAAAACTGTTTTTT. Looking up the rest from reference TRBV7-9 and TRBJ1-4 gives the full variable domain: DTGVSQNPRHKITKRGQNVTFRCDPISEHNRLYWYRQTLGQGPEFLTYFQNEAQLEKSRLLSDRFSAERPKGSFSTLEIQRTEQGDSAMYLCASILEDEKLFFGSGTQLSVL.

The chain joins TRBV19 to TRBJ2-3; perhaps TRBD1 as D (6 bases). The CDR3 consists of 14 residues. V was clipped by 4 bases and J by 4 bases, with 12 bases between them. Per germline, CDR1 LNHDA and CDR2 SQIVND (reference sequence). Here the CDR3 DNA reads TGTGCCAGTAGTACGGGACAACCGGCAGATACGCAGTATTTT. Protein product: CASSTGQPADTQYF.

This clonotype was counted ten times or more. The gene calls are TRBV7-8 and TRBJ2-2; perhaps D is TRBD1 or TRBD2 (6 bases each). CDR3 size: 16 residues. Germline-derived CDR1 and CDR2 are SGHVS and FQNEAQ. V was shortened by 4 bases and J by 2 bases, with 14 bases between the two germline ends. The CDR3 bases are TGTGCCAGCAGCTCTAGGGGGACTTTCAACACCGGGGAGCTGTTTTTT. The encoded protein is CASSSRGTFNTGELFF.

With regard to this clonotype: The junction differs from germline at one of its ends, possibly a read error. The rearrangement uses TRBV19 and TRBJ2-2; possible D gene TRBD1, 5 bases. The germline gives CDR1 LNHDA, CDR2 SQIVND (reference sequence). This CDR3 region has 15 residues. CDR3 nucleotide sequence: TGTGCTAGTAGTAATCCAGGGATGAACACCGGGGAGCTGTTTTTT. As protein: CASSNPGMNTGELFF.

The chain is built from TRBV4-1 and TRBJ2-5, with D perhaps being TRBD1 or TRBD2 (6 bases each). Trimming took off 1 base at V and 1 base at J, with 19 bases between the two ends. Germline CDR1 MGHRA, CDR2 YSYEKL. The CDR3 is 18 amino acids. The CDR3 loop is CASSQGSSWRGIQETQYF. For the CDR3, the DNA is TGCGCCAGCAGCCAAGGGTCTAGCTGGAGGGGGATCCAAGAGACCCAGTACTTC.

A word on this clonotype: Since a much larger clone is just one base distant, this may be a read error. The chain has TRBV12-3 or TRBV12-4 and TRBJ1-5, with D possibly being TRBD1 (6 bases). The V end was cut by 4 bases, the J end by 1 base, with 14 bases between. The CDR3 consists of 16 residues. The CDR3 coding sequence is TGTGCCAGCAGTTCAAGGACAGCGGGAAGCAATCAGCCCCAGCATTTT. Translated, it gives CASSSRTAGSNQPQHF.

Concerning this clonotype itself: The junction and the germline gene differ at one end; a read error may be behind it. CDR3 residues: CACRESGANILTF. The CDR3 DNA reads TGTGCCTGCAGGGAGTCTGGGGCCAACATCCTGACTTTC. The V call is TRBV30, the J call TRBJ2-6; tentatively, D is TRBD1 or TRBD2 (5 bases each). The CDR3 consists of 13 residues. Germline CDR1 GTSNPN, CDR2 SVGIG (reference sequence). Variable domain in full (rest from reference TRBV30 and TRBJ2-6): SQTIHQWPATLVQPVGSPLSLECTVEGTSNPNLYWYRQAAGRGLQLLFYSVGIGQISSEVPQNLSASRPQDRQFILSSKKLLLSDSGFYLCACRESGANILTFGAGSRLTVL.

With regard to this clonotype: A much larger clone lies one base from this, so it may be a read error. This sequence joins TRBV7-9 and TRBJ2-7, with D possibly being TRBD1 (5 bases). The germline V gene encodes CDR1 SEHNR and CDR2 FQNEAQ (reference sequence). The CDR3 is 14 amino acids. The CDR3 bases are TGTGACAGCAGCTTACCGCAGGGTGTTAATGTATTGTACTTC. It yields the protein CDSSLPQGVNVLYF.

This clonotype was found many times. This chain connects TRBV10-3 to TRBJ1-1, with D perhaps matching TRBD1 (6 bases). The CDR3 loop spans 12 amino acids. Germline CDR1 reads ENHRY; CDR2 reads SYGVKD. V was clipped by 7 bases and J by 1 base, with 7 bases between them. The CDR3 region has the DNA TGTGCCATCATGGGACAGAACACTGAAGCTTTCTTT. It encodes CAIMGQNTEAFF.

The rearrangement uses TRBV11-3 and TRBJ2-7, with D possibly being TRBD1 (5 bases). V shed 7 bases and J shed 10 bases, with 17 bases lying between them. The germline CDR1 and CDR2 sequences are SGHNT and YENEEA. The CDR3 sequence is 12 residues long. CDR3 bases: TGTGCCAGCAACGGGCAGGGATTCGAACAGTACTTC. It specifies CASNGQGFEQYF.

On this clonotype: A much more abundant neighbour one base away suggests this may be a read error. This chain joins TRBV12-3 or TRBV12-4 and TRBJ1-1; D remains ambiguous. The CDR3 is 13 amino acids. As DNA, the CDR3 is TGTGCCAGCAGTTCCTTCGGGAACACTGGAGCTTTCTTT. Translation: CASSSFGNTGAFF.

CDR3 in amino acids: CVNSLETSREQYF. Written as DNA, the CDR3 is TGTGTCAACAGCTTGGAAACTTCTCGGGAGCAGTACTTC. This chain uses TRBV11-2 with TRBJ2-7, with D unresolved. This CDR3 has 13 amino acids. CDR1 and CDR2 from the germline V gene are SGHAT and FQNNGV.